This T cell receptor beta chain was found in a study of T cells after yellow fever vaccination. Overall study context: SMART-Seq v4 Ultra Low Input handled preparation of low-cell-number fractions.

This clonotype occurred many times. Its cognate antigen is unknown. In making TCR cDNA, 5'RACE template switching added a universal primer site and UMIs to it. One entry per CDR3 protein, called by TCRdb with MiXCR from the 5' RACE reads. This table has some 110,000 distinct CDR3 sequences, more than 6% appearing once. Trimming cost V 0 bases and J 4 bases, with 8 bases left between them. Per germline, CDR1 SGHKS and CDR2 YYEKEE (reference sequence). The CDR3 is 14 residues long. Notes on the study in general: Most primary-vaccination clones reappeared after the booster (about 96% CD4, about 88% CD8). Abundant bulk-population clonotypes could contaminate the FACS-sorted repertoires.

This clonotype was obtained from a young man who received the YFV17D yellow fever vaccine. The chain carries TRBV5-5 and TRBJ1-5; tentatively, D is TRBD1 (5 bases). This specimen consisted of CD4+ T cells sorted from PBMCs, obtained roughly 10 days after the first yellow fever vaccination. CDR3 region: CASSLGDRNQPQHF. DNA of the CDR3: TGTGCCAGCAGCTTGGGGGACCGGAATCAGCCCCAGCATTTT. Based on the CDR3 plus reference TRBV5-5 and TRBJ1-5, the full variable domain is DAGVTQSPTHLIKTRGQQVTLRCSPISGHKSVSWYQQVLGQGPQFIFQYYEKEERGRGNFPDRFSARQFPNYSSELNVNALLLGDSALYLCASSLGDRNQPQHFGDGTRLSIL.